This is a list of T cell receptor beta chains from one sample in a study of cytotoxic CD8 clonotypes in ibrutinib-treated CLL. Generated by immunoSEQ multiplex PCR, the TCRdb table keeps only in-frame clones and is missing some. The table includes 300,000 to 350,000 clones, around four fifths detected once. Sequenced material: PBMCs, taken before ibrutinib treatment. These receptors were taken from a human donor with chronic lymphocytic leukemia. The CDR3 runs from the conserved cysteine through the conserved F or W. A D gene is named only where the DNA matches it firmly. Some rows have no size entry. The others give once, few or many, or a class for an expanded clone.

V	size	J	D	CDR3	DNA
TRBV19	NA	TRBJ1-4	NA	CAARAMGNEKLFF	TGTGCCGCGAGGGCGATGGGTAATGAAAAACTGTTTTTT
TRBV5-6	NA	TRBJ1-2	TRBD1	CASRSTLTGVYGYTF	TGTGCCAGCAGATCGACCCTGACAGGGGTCTATGGCTACACCTTC
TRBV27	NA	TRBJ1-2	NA	CASSLSPGGRGYTF	TGTGCCAGCAGTTTATCCCCGGGGGGGAGGGGCTACACCTTC
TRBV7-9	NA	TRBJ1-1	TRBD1	CASSSGQGRWNTEAFF	TGTGCCAGCAGCTCGGGACAGGGACGGTGGAACACTGAAGCTTTCTTT
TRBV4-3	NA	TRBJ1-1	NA	CASSQDSPRGNVAFF	TGCGCCAGCAGCCAAGATAGTCCGCGGGGCAATGTAGCTTTCTTT
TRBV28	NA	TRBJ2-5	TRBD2	CASSQLAGGRETQYF	TGTGCCAGCAGCCAGCTAGCGGGAGGCCGTGAGACCCAGTACTTC
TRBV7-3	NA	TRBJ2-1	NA	CASSLGDSRFLDEQFF	TGTGCCAGCAGCTTGGGTGATAGTAGATTCCTCGATGAGCAGTTCTTC
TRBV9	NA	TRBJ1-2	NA	CASSAYVVDGYTF	TGTGCCAGCAGCGCCTACGTAGTAGATGGCTACACCTTC
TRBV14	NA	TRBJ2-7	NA	CASSLRGISYEQYF	TGTGCCAGCAGCCTCAGGGGAATCTCCTACGAGCAGTACTTC
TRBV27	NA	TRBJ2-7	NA	CASSPHLVRQEQYF	TGTGCCAGCAGTCCCCACCTCGTCCGCCAGGAGCAGTACTTC
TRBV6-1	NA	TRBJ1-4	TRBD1	CASRRQGDNEKLFF	TGTGCCAGCAGAAGACAGGGGGATAATGAAAAACTGTTTTTT
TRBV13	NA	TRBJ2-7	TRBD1	CASSPRTGNDEQYF	TGTGCCAGCAGCCCCCGGACAGGGAACGACGAGCAGTACTTC
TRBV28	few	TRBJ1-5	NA	CASSRQGSEFGNQPQHF	TGTGCCAGCAGCCGCCAGGGGAGTGAGTTCGGCAATCAGCCCCAGCATTTT
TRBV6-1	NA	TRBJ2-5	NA	CASSDRRENQETQYF	TGTGCCAGCAGTGATCGCAGGGAGAACCAAGAGACCCAGTACTTC
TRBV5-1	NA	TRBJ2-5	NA	CASSLGQETQYF	TGCGCCAGCAGTTTAGGACAAGAGACCCAGTACTTC
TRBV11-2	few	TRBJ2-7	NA	CASSLGTYEQYF	TGTGCCAGCAGCCTCGGAACCTACGAGCAGTACTTC
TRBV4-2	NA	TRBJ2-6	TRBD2	CASSHGLAGSQSGANVLTF	TGTGCCAGCAGCCACGGACTAGCGGGCTCCCAGTCGGGGGCCAACGTCCTGACTTTC
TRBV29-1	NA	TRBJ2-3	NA	CSVGSGGSTDTQYF	TGCAGCGTTGGTAGCGGAGGGAGCACAGATACGCAGTATTTT
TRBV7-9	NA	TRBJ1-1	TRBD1	CASSLGRGTGGLNTEAFF	TGTGCCAGCAGCTTAGGTCGGGGGACAGGGGGCCTGAACACTGAAGCTTTCTTT
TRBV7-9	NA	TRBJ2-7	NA	CASKDTGTPTYEQYF	TGTGCCAGCAAAGATACCGGGACCCCCACCTACGAGCAGTACTTC
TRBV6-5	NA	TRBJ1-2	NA	CASSGTDYGYTF	TGTGCCAGCTCCGGGACGGACTATGGCTACACCTTC
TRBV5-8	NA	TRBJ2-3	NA	CASSPKWRATDTQYF	TGTGCCAGCAGCCCCAAATGGAGGGCCACAGATACGCAGTATTTT
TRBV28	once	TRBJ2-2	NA	CATLRLPITGELFF	TGTGCCACCCTGAGACTGCCAATCACCGGGGAGCTGTTTTTT
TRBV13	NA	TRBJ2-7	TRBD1	CASSLGRQGREQYF	TGTGCCAGCAGCTTAGGGCGACAGGGTCGAGAGCAGTACTTC